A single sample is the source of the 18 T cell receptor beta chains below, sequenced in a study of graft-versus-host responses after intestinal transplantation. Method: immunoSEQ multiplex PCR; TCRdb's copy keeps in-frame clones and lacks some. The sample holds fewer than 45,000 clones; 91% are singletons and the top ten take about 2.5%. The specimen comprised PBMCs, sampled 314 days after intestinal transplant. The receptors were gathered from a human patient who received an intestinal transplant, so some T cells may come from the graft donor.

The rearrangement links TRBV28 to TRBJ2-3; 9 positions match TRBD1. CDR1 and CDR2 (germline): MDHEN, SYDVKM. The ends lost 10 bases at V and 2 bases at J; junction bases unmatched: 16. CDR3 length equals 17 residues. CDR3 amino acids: CATGQPTGQGTTDTQYF. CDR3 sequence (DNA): TGTGCCACCGGGCAACCAACGGGACAGGGAACCACAGATACGCAGTATTTT.

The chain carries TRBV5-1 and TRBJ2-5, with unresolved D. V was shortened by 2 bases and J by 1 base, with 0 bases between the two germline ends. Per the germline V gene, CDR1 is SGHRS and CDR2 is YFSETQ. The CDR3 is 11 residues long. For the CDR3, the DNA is TGCGCCAGCAGCTTCCAAGAGACCCAGTACTTC. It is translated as CASSFQETQYF. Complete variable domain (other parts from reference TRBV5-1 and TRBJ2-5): KAGVTQTPRYLIKTRGQQVTLSCSPISGHRSVSWYQQTPGQGLQFLFEYFSETQRNKGNFPGRFSGRQFSNSRSEMNVSTLELGDSALYLCASSFQETQYFGPGTRLLVL.

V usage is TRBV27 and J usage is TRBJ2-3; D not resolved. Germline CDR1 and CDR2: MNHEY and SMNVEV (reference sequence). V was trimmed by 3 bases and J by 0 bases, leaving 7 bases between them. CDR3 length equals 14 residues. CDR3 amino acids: CASSFLTSTDTQYF. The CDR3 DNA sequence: TGTGCCAGCAGTTTTTTAACTAGCACAGATACGCAGTATTTT.

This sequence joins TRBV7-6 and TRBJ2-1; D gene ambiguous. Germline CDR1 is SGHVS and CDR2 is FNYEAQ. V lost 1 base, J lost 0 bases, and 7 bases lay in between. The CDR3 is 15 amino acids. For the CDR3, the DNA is TGTGCCAGCAGCTTAGAGTGGAGCTCCTACAATGAGCAGTTCTTC. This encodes CASSLEWSSYNEQFF. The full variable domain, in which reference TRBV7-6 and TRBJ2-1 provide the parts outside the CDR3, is GAGVSQSPRYKVTKRGQDVALRCDPISGHVSLYWYRQALGQGPEFLTYFNYEAQQDKSGLPNDRFSAERPEGSISTLTIQRTEQRDSAMYRCASSLEWSSYNEQFFGPGTRLTVL.

The CDR3 loop is CATSIDRVAEAFF. In DNA, the CDR3 is TGTGCCACCAGCATCGACAGGGTGGCTGAAGCTTTCTTT. This chain uses TRBV15 with TRBJ1-1, with 7 bases lining up with TRBD1. The CDR3 has 13 residues. V lost 4 bases and J lost 6; bases outside the gene matches: 5. Germline values: CDR1 LNHNV, CDR2 YYDKDF (reference sequence). Full variable domain (rest looked up from reference TRBV15 and TRBJ1-1): DAMVIQNPRYQVTQFGKPVTLSCSQTLNHNVMYWYQQKSSQAPKLLFHYYDKDFNNEADTPDNFQSRRPNTSFCFLDIRSPGLGDTAMYLCATSIDRVAEAFFGQGTRLTVV.

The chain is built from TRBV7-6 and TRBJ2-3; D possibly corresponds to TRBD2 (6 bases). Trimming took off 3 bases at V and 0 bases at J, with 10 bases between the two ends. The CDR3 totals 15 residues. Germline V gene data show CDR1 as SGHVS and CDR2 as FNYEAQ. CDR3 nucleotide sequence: TGTGCCAGCAGCTTGCGGGGCTCTAGCACAGATACGCAGTATTTT. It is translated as CASSLRGSSTDTQYF.

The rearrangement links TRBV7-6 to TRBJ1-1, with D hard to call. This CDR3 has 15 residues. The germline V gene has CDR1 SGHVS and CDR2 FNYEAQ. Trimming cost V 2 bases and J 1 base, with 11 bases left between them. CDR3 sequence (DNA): TGTGCCAGCAGCTTATACGAGGCGGCGAACACTGAAGCTTTCTTT. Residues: CASSLYEAANTEAFF.

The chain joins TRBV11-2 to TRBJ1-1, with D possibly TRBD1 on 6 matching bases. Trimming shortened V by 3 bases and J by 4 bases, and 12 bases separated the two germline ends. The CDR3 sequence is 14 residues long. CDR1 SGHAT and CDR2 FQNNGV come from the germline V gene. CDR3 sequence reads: CASSFKQGSTEAFF. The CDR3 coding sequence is TGTGCCAGCAGCTTCAAGCAGGGGAGCACTGAAGCTTTCTTT.

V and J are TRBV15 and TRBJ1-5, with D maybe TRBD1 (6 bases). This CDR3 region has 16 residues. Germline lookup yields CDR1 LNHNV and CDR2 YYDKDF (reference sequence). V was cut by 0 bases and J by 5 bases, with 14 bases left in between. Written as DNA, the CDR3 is TGTGCCACCAGCAGAGAAGGGCAGGGGATCGATCAGCCCCAGCATTTT. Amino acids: CATSREGQGIDQPQHF.

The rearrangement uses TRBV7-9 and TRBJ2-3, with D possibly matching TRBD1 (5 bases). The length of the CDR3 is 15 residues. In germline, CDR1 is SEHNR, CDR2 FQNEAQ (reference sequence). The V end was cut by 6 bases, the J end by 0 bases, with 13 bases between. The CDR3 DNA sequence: TGTGCCAGCAGAGGAGACAGAGCTAGCACAGATACGCAGTATTTT. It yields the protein CASRGDRASTDTQYF.

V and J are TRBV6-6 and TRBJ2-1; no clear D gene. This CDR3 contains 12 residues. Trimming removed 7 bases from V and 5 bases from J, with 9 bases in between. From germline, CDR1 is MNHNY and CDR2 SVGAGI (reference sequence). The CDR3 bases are TGTGCCAGCAAATACAGCCACAATGAGCAGTTCTTC. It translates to CASKYSHNEQFF.

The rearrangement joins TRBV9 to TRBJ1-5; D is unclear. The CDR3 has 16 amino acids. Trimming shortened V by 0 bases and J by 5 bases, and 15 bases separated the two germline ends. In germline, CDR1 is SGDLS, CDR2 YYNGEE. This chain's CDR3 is CASSVESGDPYQPQHF. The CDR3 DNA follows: TGTGCCAGCAGCGTAGAATCAGGCGACCCCTATCAGCCCCAGCATTTT.

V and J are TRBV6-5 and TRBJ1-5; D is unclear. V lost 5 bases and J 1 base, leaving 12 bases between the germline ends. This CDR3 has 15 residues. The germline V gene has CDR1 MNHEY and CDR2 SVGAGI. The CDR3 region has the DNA TGTGCCAGCAGTGCGACTGTACAGAGCAATCAGCCCCAGCATTTT. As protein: CASSATVQSNQPQHF.

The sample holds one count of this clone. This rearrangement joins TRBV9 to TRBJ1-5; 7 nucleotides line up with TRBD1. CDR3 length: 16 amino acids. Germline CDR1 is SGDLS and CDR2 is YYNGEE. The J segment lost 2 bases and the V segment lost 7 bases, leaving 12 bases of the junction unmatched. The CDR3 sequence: CASGGIRGQGNQPQHF. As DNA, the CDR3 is TGTGCCAGCGGAGGCATTAGGGGGCAGGGCAATCAGCCCCAGCATTTT.

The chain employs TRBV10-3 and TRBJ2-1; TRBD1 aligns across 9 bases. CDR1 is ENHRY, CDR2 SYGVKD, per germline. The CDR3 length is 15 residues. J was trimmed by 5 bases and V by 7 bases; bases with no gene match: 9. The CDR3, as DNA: TGTGCCATCACTAGGGGACAGGGAAGAAACAATGAGCAGTTCTTC. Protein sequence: CAITRGQGRNNEQFF.

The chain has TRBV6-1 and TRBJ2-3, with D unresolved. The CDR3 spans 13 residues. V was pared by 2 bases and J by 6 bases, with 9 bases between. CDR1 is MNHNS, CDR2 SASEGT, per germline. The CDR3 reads CASSESVGDTQYF. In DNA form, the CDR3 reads TGTGCCAGCAGTGAAAGTGTTGGGGATACGCAGTATTTT.

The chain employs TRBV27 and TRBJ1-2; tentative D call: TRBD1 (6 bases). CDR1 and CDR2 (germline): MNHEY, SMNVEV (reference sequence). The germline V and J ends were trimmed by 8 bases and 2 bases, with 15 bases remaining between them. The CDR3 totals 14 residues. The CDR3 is CASGTTTGNYGYTF. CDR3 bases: TGTGCCAGCGGAACCACTACAGGGAACTATGGCTACACCTTC.

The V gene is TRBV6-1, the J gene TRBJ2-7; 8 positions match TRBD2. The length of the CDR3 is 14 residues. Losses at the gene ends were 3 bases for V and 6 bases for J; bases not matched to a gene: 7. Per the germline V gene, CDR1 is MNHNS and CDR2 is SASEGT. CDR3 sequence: CASSEGGRSGEQYF. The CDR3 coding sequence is TGTGCCAGCAGTGAGGGCGGGAGGTCGGGCGAGCAGTACTTC.